Each of the 20 T cell receptor beta chains below was sequenced from the same sample in a study of vaccination and CD4 T cells after COVID-19 (dated by TCRdb to about 2022). Library preparation was by PCR. TCRdb shows the sequencer as Illumina iSeq 100. DNA from cultured CD4+ T cells underwent TCR sequencing with the Oncomine TCR Beta short-read assay at the Johns Hopkins FTIC core. TCRdb ran its own pipeline on the public reads, namely fastp trimming at Q25 and MiXCR clone calling, and kept in-frame beta chains. Rows with one shared CDR3 protein collapse into an entry with the most common genes and DNA. The sample data list approximately 12,000 distinct CDR3 sequences, and over 50% of these were observed just once. Jointly, the top ten make up approximately 24% of the sample. The treatment or condition label for this specimen denotes: approximately 10-day PBMC culture with coronavirus spike peptide pools or control peptides (ViraFEST assay).

For these receptors, no antigen is known. Material: CD4+ T cells from blood, cultured in vitro. The receptors were sampled from a human donor who had recovered from COVID-19.

The V call is TRBV10-3, the J call TRBJ1-1; 7 positions agree with TRBD1. Trimming at V came to 6 bases and at J to 3 bases, leaving 13 bases not matched to a gene. Germline lookup yields CDR1 ENHRY and CDR2 SYGVKD. The CDR3 loop spans 16 amino acids. The CDR3 coding sequence is TGTGCCATCAGAGACATATCAGGGGGAAGAGACACTGAAGCTTTCTTT. It specifies CAIRDISGGRDTEAFF.

This clonotype was counted once. V usage is TRBV6-5 and J usage is TRBJ1-5; D remains ambiguous. Germline lookup yields CDR1 MNHEY and CDR2 SVGAGI. The germline V and J ends were trimmed by 0 bases and 3 bases, with 12 bases remaining between them. The CDR3 sequence is 16 residues long. CDR3: CASSYSASGINQPQHF. CDR3 sequence (DNA): TGTGCCAGCAGTTACTCCGCTTCTGGAATCAATCAGCCCCAGCATTTT.

The sample holds a few counts of this clonotype. The gene calls are TRBV6-1 and TRBJ2-5; D is unresolved. The CDR3 sequence is 12 residues long. CDR1 is MNHNS and CDR2 is SASEGT in the germline V gene. Trimming took off 11 bases at V and 5 bases at J, with 15 bases between the two ends. The CDR3 is CAGGRYRETQYF. The CDR3 nucleotides are TGTGCCGGCGGACGGTATAGGGAGACCCAGTACTTC.

This chain uses TRBV24-1 with TRBJ2-3; a possible D gene is TRBD1 (6 bases). Germline loops: CDR1 KGHDR, CDR2 SFDVKD. V dropped 7 bases and J dropped 2 bases, with 12 bases sitting between them. The CDR3 loop spans 14 amino acids. CDR3 sequence: CATRTGLHTDTQYF. In DNA form, the CDR3 reads TGTGCCACCAGAACAGGGCTACACACAGATACGCAGTATTTT.

This rearrangement joins TRBV20-1 to TRBJ1-2; 10 nucleotides agree with TRBD1. J gave up 4 bases and V 6 bases, and 2 bases lay outside the gene matches. Per the germline V gene, CDR1 is DFQATT and CDR2 is SNEGSKA (reference sequence). This CDR3 region has 12 residues. The DNA of the CDR3 is TGCAGTGCGCGGACAGGGGGCTATGGCTACACCTTC. This codes for CSARTGGYGYTF.

The chain is built from TRBV20-1 and TRBJ1-2; D not resolved. V was shortened by 3 bases and J by 4 bases, with 18 bases between the two germline ends. CDR3 length: 15 amino acids. CDR1 is DFQATT, CDR2 SNEGSKA, per germline (reference sequence). The CDR3 region is CSASNRGGVSYGYTF. The CDR3 DNA reads TGCAGTGCTAGTAATCGGGGTGGGGTTAGCTATGGCTACACCTTC.

The chain employs TRBV10-1 and TRBJ1-3; no firm D call. Germline values: CDR1 WNHNN, CDR2 SYGVQD (reference sequence). The CDR3 length is 12 residues. V was clipped by 4 bases and J by 3 bases, with 4 bases between them. The CDR3 DNA reads TGCGCCAGCAGTGTGGTTGGAAACACCATATATTTT. This gives the protein CASSVVGNTIYF.

The rearrangement links TRBV4-3 to TRBJ2-3, with TRBD1 matching over 10 bases. CDR3 length: 15 amino acids. Germline CDR1 is LGHNA and CDR2 is YSLEER. Trimming at V came to 1 base and at J to 4 bases, leaving 2 bases not matched to a gene. CDR3 region: CASSQVGTGADTQYF. Here the CDR3 DNA reads TGCGCCAGCAGCCAAGTGGGGACAGGGGCAGATACGCAGTATTTT.

The genes are TRBV19 and TRBJ2-1; D remains unclear. The CDR3 has 15 amino acids. Germline V gives CDR1 LNHDA, CDR2 SQIVND (reference sequence). V lost 1 base to trimming and J lost 0 bases, with 7 bases between them. The CDR3 bases are TGTGCCAGTAGTATAGCGGAAACCTCCTACAATGAGCAGTTCTTC. Amino acids: CASSIAETSYNEQFF.

The V call is TRBV6-1, the J call TRBJ2-7; weak D call: TRBD2 (5 bases). The CDR3 is made up of 15 amino acids. CDR1 and CDR2 (germline): MNHNS, SASEGT. V was trimmed by 3 bases and J by 3 bases, leaving 15 bases between them. CDR3 DNA: TGTGCCAGCAGTGATGGTGCGGGTCCCTTCTACGAGCAGTACTTC. It translates to CASSDGAGPFYEQYF.

This chain links TRBV30 with TRBJ1-1, with a weak D call TRBD1 (6 bases). Trimming cost V 0 bases and J 1 base, with 15 bases left between them. CDR1 and CDR2 from the germline V gene are GTSNPN and SVGIG (reference sequence). The CDR3 consists of 16 residues. The CDR3 coding sequence is TGTGCCTGGAGTGTACTTACAGGGCGTGGGAACACTGAAGCTTTCTTT. Encoded protein: CAWSVLTGRGNTEAFF.

This clonotype was detected a few times. J is TRBJ1-2 and V is TRBV6-1, with D hard to call. Germline V gene data show CDR1 as MNHNS and CDR2 as SASEGT. This CDR3 has 11 residues. V dropped 3 bases and J dropped 3 bases, with 2 bases sitting between them. CDR3 nucleotides: TGTGCCAGCAGTGAGGACTATGGCTACACCTTC. Its translation: CASSEDYGYTF.

V and J are TRBV19 and TRBJ1-2; the D gene is possibly TRBD1 (6 bases). Germline V gene sequence: CDR1 LNHDA, CDR2 SQIVND (reference sequence). With 5 bases removed from V and 8 bases from J, the gap between germline ends came to 15 bases. The CDR3 extends over 13 amino acids. The CDR3 protein is CASSDSYGGGYTF. The CDR3 nucleotides read TGTGCCAGTAGTGACTCCTACGGGGGCGGCTACACCTTC.

In its sample, this clonotype was seen a few times. The gene calls are TRBV5-1 and TRBJ2-7; D possibly corresponds to TRBD2 (7 bases). This CDR3 spans 15 amino acids. V dropped 3 bases and J dropped 2 bases, with 15 bases sitting between them. Germline V lookup: CDR1 SGHRS, CDR2 YFSETQ. CDR3 in amino acids: CASSSRGGSPYEQYF. CDR3 coding DNA: TGCGCCAGCAGCTCCCGCGGGGGCTCTCCCTACGAGCAGTACTTC.

The chain joins TRBV7-2 to TRBJ2-3; TRBD2 matches 8 bases. Germline values: CDR1 SGHTA, CDR2 FQGNSA. This CDR3 has 16 residues. Unmatched junction bases numbered 7, after V lost 5 bases and J lost 0 bases. CDR3 residues: CASSRRRGGSTDTQYF. The CDR3 bases are TGTGCCAGCAGCCGCAGACGGGGGGGTAGCACAGATACGCAGTATTTT.

The chain joins TRBV11-3 to TRBJ2-7; D remains ambiguous. Germline V lookup: CDR1 SGHNT, CDR2 YENEEA. This CDR3 spans 13 amino acids. Trimming cost V 1 base and J 3 bases, with 7 bases left between them. The CDR3 DNA reads TGTGCCAGCAGCTTAGGCAATAACTACGAGCAGTACTTC. It specifies CASSLGNNYEQYF.

V usage is TRBV11-2 and J usage is TRBJ1-1, with D uncertain. V was trimmed by 0 bases and J by 0 bases, leaving 8 bases between them. Germline V gene lookup returns CDR1 SGHAT and CDR2 FQNNGV. This CDR3 is built from 15 residues. The CDR3 nucleotides are TGTGCCAGCAGCTTAGATAGCGAGTTGAACACTGAAGCTTTCTTT. Translation: CASSLDSELNTEAFF.

This chain connects TRBV18 to TRBJ2-5; D not certain. The germline gives CDR1 KGHSH, CDR2 LQKENI. V shed 6 bases and J shed 1 base, with 12 bases lying between them. This CDR3 region has 14 residues. CDR3 sequence (DNA): TGTGCCAGCTCTAGGGCGTGGGGCCAAGAGACCCAGTACTTC. Protein sequence: CASSRAWGQETQYF. The full variable domain, its missing parts supplied by reference TRBV18 and TRBJ2-5, is NAGVMQNPRHLVRRRGQEARLRCSPMKGHSHVYWYRQLPEEGLKFMVYLQKENIIDESGMPKERFSAEFPKEGPSILRIQQVVRGDSAAYFCASSRAWGQETQYFGPGTRLLVL.

V and J are TRBV7-9 and TRBJ2-5; 9 positions agree with TRBD2. V trimming: 1 base; J trimming: 5 bases; junction bases outside the gene matches: 8. CDR3 size: 16 residues. Germline V lookup: CDR1 SEHNR, CDR2 FQNEAQ (reference sequence). The CDR3 protein is CASSLGGRVQQETQYF. The CDR3 DNA is TGTGCCAGCAGCTTAGGCGGGAGGGTTCAGCAGGAGACCCAGTACTTC.

The chain couples TRBV6-5 to TRBJ1-1; tentative D call: TRBD1 (5 bases). Germline V gene lookup returns CDR1 MNHEY and CDR2 SVGAGI. The CDR3 totals 13 residues. V lost 3 bases and J 7 bases, leaving 12 bases between the germline ends. CDR3 nucleotide sequence: TGTGCCAGCAGTTATAGGGACGGGTTTGAAGCTTTCTTT. The encoded protein is CASSYRDGFEAFF.